These T cell receptor beta chains were read from a single sample in a study of post-analysis software for immune sequencing data. Each CDR3 protein gets one entry after TCRdb re-called the PCR reads with MiXCR. Of some 800,000 distinct CDR3 sequences in the sample, more than 45% were seen once. Sequenced: blood. The source of these receptors is a girl aged 10 to 17 with multiple sclerosis. The CDR3 runs from the conserved cysteine through the conserved F or W. The order of the fields is D gene, V gene, J gene, clone size, CDR3 DNA, CDR3 protein. D genes are given only for firm matches. Rows give clone size only sometimes, using once, few, many, or a class for an expanded clone.

D: -
V: TRBV20-1
J: TRBJ1-4
size: once
DNA: TGCAGTGCCCCATGGGGCGGGCTGAAAGAAAATCTGTTTTTT
CDR3: CSAPWGGLKENLFF

D: -
V: TRBV12-3/TRBV12-4
J: TRBJ2-5
size: few
DNA: TGTGCCAGCAGTTTTGACAGATTCCAAGAGACCCAGTACTTC
CDR3: CASSFDRFQETQYF

D: -
V: TRBV4-3
J: TRBJ2-5
size: -
DNA: TGCGCCAGCAGCCAAGAGACCCAGGGGACCCAGTACTTC
CDR3: CASSQETQGTQYF

D: -
V: TRBV24-1
J: TRBJ2-3
size: -
DNA: TGTGCCACCAGTCGATCGGGAGGCACAGATACGCAGTATTTT
CDR3: CATSRSGGTDTQYF

D: TRBD1
V: TRBV6-6
J: TRBJ2-7
size: few
DNA: TGTGCCAGCACAAATACCAACCCCGGGACAGGGAGCGAGCAGTACTTC
CDR3: CASTNTNPGTGSEQYF

D: -
V: TRBV7-2
J: TRBJ1-2
size: -
DNA: TGTGCCAGCAGCTTAGGGGGGGCCTCAGCTAACTATGGCTACACCTTC
CDR3: CASSLGGASANYGYTF

D: TRBD1
V: TRBV5-6
J: TRBJ1-4
size: -
DNA: TGTGCCAGCAGCCCGACAGGGTCAAATGAAAAACTGTTTTTT
CDR3: CASSPTGSNEKLFF

D: TRBD2
V: TRBV5-1
J: TRBJ2-1
size: few
DNA: TGCGCCAGCAGCTTCGCAGGGTTTGCCGGACTAGCGGACTCCTACAATGAGCAGTTCTTC
CDR3: CASSFAGFAGLADSYNEQFF

D: -
V: TRBV6-2/TRBV6-3
J: TRBJ1-4
size: few
DNA: TGTGCCAGCAGTCCAGGGGCCGCGGGACTGTTTTTT
CDR3: CASSPGAAGLFF

D: -
V: TRBV5-1
J: TRBJ2-3
size: once
DNA: TGCGCCAGTAGCTCCTGGGGCGATAGCACAGATACGCAGTATTTT
CDR3: CASSSWGDSTDTQYF

D: -
V: TRBV7-3
J: TRBJ2-1
size: few
DNA: TGTGCCAGCAGCTTAACGCCCACCTCTAAGCAGTTCTTC
CDR3: CASSLTPTSKQFF

D: -
V: TRBV7-2
J: TRBJ2-5
size: few
DNA: TGTGCCAGCAGCCCCAGTCGTGAAGAGCAGTACTTC
CDR3: CASSPSREEQYF

D: TRBD2
V: TRBV6-5
J: TRBJ2-1
size: -
DNA: TGTGCCAGCAGCCGCGGGGGGCATAATAATGAGCAGTTCTTC
CDR3: CASSRGGHNNEQFF

D: TRBD1
V: TRBV27
J: TRBJ2-7
size: few
DNA: TGTGCCAGCAGTTTCGGGACAGACTCCTACGAGCAGTACTTC
CDR3: CASSFGTDSYEQYF

D: TRBD1
V: TRBV4-2
J: TRBJ2-1
size: -
DNA: TGTGCCAGCAGCCGAGTGGGGGACAGGGGCTACAATGAGCAGTTCTTC
CDR3: CASSRVGDRGYNEQFF

D: TRBD1
V: TRBV11-2
J: TRBJ2-7
size: -
DNA: TGTGCCAGCAACGGACAGGGTCAATGTAGTGGGGGTGACTACGAGCAGTACTTC
CDR3: CASNGQGQCSGGDYEQYF

D: TRBD1
V: TRBV15
J: TRBJ1-2
size: -
DNA: TGTGCCACCAGCAGCTCGACAGGGAACTATGGCTACACCTTC
CDR3: CATSSSTGNYGYTF

D: TRBD1
V: TRBV15
J: TRBJ2-7
size: few
DNA: TGTGCCACCAGCAGAGATGGACAGGGCCACGAGCAGTACTTC
CDR3: CATSRDGQGHEQYF

D: -
V: TRBV12-3/TRBV12-4
J: TRBJ2-5
size: few
DNA: TGTGCCAGCAGCCCTTCGGGGGATGAGCAGTACTTC
CDR3: CASSPSGDEQYF

D: -
V: TRBV29-1
J: TRBJ1-1
size: -
DNA: TGCAGCGCCCTAGGCTGGGCGAACACTGAAGCTTTCTTT
CDR3: CSALGWANTEAFF

D: -
V: TRBV6-2/TRBV6-3
J: TRBJ2-1
size: -
DNA: TGTGTCAGCAGTAGGTTAACAGTCAATGAGCAGTTCTTC
CDR3: CVSSRLTVNEQFF

D: TRBD1
V: TRBV5-1
J: TRBJ1-2
size: -
DNA: TGCGCCAGCAGCTTGGCACAGGGGTATGGGAGCAACTATGGCTACACCTTC
CDR3: CASSLAQGYGSNYGYTF

D: -
V: TRBV20-1
J: TRBJ2-3
size: -
DNA: TGCAGTGCTGGCCACGGGGCCTTGGGCACAGATACGCAGTATTTT
CDR3: CSAGHGALGTDTQYF

D: -
V: TRBV7-9
J: TRBJ2-7
size: -
DNA: TGTGCCAGCAGCTTAGCCGAGGGCTTCTCCTACGAGCAGTACTTC
CDR3: CASSLAEGFSYEQYF

D: -
V: TRBV12-3/TRBV12-4
J: TRBJ2-7
size: -
DNA: TGTGCCAGCAGTTATTTGAGCAGGGTATACGAGCAGTACTTC
CDR3: CASSYLSRVYEQYF

D: TRBD2
V: TRBV6-2/TRBV6-3
J: TRBJ2-3
size: -
DNA: TGTGCCAGCAGTTACCCGGCGGAGGGACTAGCGGGGACGCAGTATTTT
CDR3: CASSYPAEGLAGTQYF

D: TRBD2
V: TRBV28
J: TRBJ2-3
size: -
DNA: TGTGCCAGCAGTTTAGGAAGGGGAGGGACAGATACGCAGTATTTT
CDR3: CASSLGRGGTDTQYF

D: TRBD2
V: TRBV7-2
J: TRBJ2-3
size: -
DNA: TGTGCCAGCAGCTTACAAACGAGACTAGCGGGAGTGGCAGATACGCAGTATTTT
CDR3: CASSLQTRLAGVADTQYF

D: TRBD1
V: TRBV5-1
J: TRBJ1-2
size: -
DNA: TGCGCCAGCAGCCCCGGGACAGGGGGCTCTGGCTACACCTTC
CDR3: CASSPGTGGSGYTF

D: -
V: TRBV20-1
J: TRBJ2-3
size: -
DNA: TGCAGTGCTGGGATCCTAGCGCCGAGCACAGATACGCAGTATTTT
CDR3: CSAGILAPSTDTQYF

D: TRBD1
V: TRBV27
J: TRBJ1-6
size: -
DNA: TGTGCCAGCAGTTTCGGGACAGGGATAACACCCCTCCACTTT
CDR3: CASSFGTGITPLHF

D: -
V: TRBV24-1
J: TRBJ2-5
size: many
DNA: TGTGCCACCAGTGATTCGCAGGGCCTCGGAGAGACCCAGTACTTC
CDR3: CATSDSQGLGETQYF

D: TRBD1
V: TRBV6-5
J: TRBJ1-2
size: -
DNA: TGTGCCAGCAGAGCGTCACAGGGGCACTATGGCTACACCTTC
CDR3: CASRASQGHYGYTF

D: -
V: TRBV20-1
J: TRBJ2-1
size: few
DNA: TGCAGTGCTAGAATGGACAGCGCCTACGAGCAGTTCTTC
CDR3: CSARMDSAYEQFF

D: -
V: TRBV12-3/TRBV12-4
J: TRBJ1-2
size: -
DNA: TGTGCCAGCAGCCCCTCGGGGGGACGGAACTATGGCTACACCTTC
CDR3: CASSPSGGRNYGYTF

D: TRBD2
V: TRBV20-1
J: TRBJ2-4
size: -
DNA: TGCAGTGCTAGCGGTCGACGGAGCAGGGCGGGGGACATTCAGTACTTC
CDR3: CSASGRRSRAGDIQYF

D: TRBD2
V: TRBV20-1
J: TRBJ2-7
size: once
DNA: TGCAGTGCTAGGGGAGAAGCGGGAGACCCCTACGAGCAGTACTTC
CDR3: CSARGEAGDPYEQYF

D: -
V: TRBV6-5
J: TRBJ1-1
size: -
DNA: TGTGCCAGCAGTTACGGGTACAGGGTGGGTGAAGCTTTCTTT
CDR3: CASSYGYRVGEAFF

D: TRBD2
V: TRBV4-1
J: TRBJ2-1
size: few
DNA: TGCGCCAGCAGCCAAGAAACCAGCGGGAGAATAGCTTGGCAGTTCTTC
CDR3: CASSQETSGRIAWQFF

D: -
V: TRBV6-6
J: TRBJ1-5
size: -
DNA: TGTGCCAGCAGTTCACAACTTAGCAATCAGCCCCAGCATTTT
CDR3: CASSSQLSNQPQHF

D: TRBD2
V: TRBV27
J: TRBJ2-7
size: -
DNA: TGCCGGGGGGGACTAGCGGGAGGCTACGAGCAGTACTTC
CDR3: CRGGLAGGYEQYF

D: -
V: TRBV28
J: TRBJ2-3
size: -
DNA: TGTGCCAGCAGTTCCACCGACAGGTCAAATACGCAGTATTTT
CDR3: CASSSTDRSNTQYF

D: -
V: TRBV6-1
J: TRBJ1-4
size: -
DNA: TGTGCCAGCAGCCGTACCTCCACGGCAGGGACTAATGAAAAACTGTTTTTT
CDR3: CASSRTSTAGTNEKLFF

D: TRBD1
V: TRBV12-3/TRBV12-4
J: TRBJ1-1
size: -
DNA: TGTGCCAGCAGTCCACGGACAGGTTTGACAGAAGCTTTCTTT
CDR3: CASSPRTGLTEAFF

D: TRBD2
V: TRBV11-2
J: TRBJ2-5
size: few
DNA: TGTGCCAGCAGCTTCTTCGGGGGGGAAGAGACCCAGTACTTC
CDR3: CASSFFGGEETQYF

D: -
V: TRBV12-5
J: TRBJ2-1
size: few
DNA: TGTGCTAGTGGTTTGTTGGGGGGCGCGGGTTACAATGAGCAGTTCTTC
CDR3: CASGLLGGAGYNEQFF

D: TRBD2
V: TRBV20-1
J: TRBJ2-3
size: -
DNA: TGCAGTGCTAGAGATAACCTAGCGGGAGTACCGAGCACAGATACGCAGTATTTT
CDR3: CSARDNLAGVPSTDTQYF

D: TRBD2
V: TRBV12-5
J: TRBJ2-1
size: -
DNA: TGTGCTAGTGGTTCGCAACCTGGGGCTAGCGGGAGGATCGATGAGCAGTTCTTC
CDR3: CASGSQPGASGRIDEQFF

D: -
V: TRBV24-1
J: TRBJ2-2
size: once
DNA: TGTGCCACCAGTGATTTCCCGAGGGGTAACACCGGGGAGCTGTTTTTT
CDR3: CATSDFPRGNTGELFF

D: -
V: TRBV7-2
J: TRBJ2-7
size: -
DNA: TGTGCCAGCAGCTTAGACGGGATTCTCTCCTACGAGCAGTACTTC
CDR3: CASSLDGILSYEQYF

D: -
V: TRBV12-3/TRBV12-4
J: TRBJ1-2
size: -
DNA: TGTGCCAGCAGTTTCAACACAATTAACTATGGTTACACCTTC
CDR3: CASSFNTINYGYTF

D: -
V: TRBV4-3
J: TRBJ2-6
size: -
DNA: TGCGCCAGCAGCCAAGATATCGGGTCTGGGGCCAACGTCCTGACTTTC
CDR3: CASSQDIGSGANVLTF

D: -
V: TRBV7-3
J: TRBJ2-1
size: few
DNA: TGTGCCAGCAGCTTAATAGGAGAGTACAATGAGCAGTTCTTC
CDR3: CASSLIGEYNEQFF

D: -
V: TRBV29-1
J: TRBJ2-5
size: -
DNA: TGCAGCGTTGAAGGAGGGACACTAGCCCCGGAGACCCAGTACTTC
CDR3: CSVEGGTLAPETQYF

D: -
V: TRBV6-2/TRBV6-3
J: TRBJ1-2
size: few
DNA: TGTGCCAGCAGTCCCGGGACAACCTATGGCTACACCTTC
CDR3: CASSPGTTYGYTF

D: TRBD2
V: TRBV12-5
J: TRBJ2-1
size: -
DNA: TGTGCTAGTGGTTTCCCCGGAGGCGGGAGCCATGAGCAGTTCTTC
CDR3: CASGFPGGGSHEQFF

D: -
V: TRBV6-5
J: TRBJ2-5
size: -
DNA: TGTGCCAGCAGTTCTTCAGAGGTACAGTACCAAGAGACCCAGTACTTC
CDR3: CASSSSEVQYQETQYF